These T cell receptor beta chains were read from a single sample in a study of cytomegalovirus exposure and HLA in healthy donors. Produced via immunoSEQ multiplex PCR; TCRdb's table is partial and in-frame only. This sample carries 80,000 to 100,000 clones, with approximately 15% going to the ten biggest clones. The material sequenced was PBMCs. Receptor source: a man aged 45 to 65 in good health and CMV-seropositive. The conserved cysteine and the conserved F or W are not part of the CDR3 here.

CDR3aa	j_gene	v_gene
AWSPGTNYGYT	TRBJ1-2	TRBV30
ASSVSPMRALSTDTQY	TRBJ2-3	TRBV9
ASREDSGNTIY	TRBJ1-3	TRBV11-3
ASSLVSRGNNQPQH	TRBJ1-5	TRBV7-2
ASSVGGMWADTQY	TRBJ2-3	TRBV9
ASSLQGQTEAF	TRBJ1-1	TRBV5-1
AWSLLAEETQY	TRBJ2-5	TRBV30
ASSSKGGTSTGELF	TRBJ2-2	TRBV7-9
ASRSVYEQY	TRBJ2-7	TRBV2
ASSLGRVSTDTQY	TRBJ2-3	TRBV7-3
ASSQSDSGFQETQY	TRBJ2-5	TRBV16
AISVQNTEAF	TRBJ1-1	TRBV10-3
ASSPPTGTGELF	TRBJ2-2	TRBV19
SARTPYEGYEQY	TRBJ2-7	TRBV29-1
ASSLGQPVGELF	TRBJ2-2	TRBV5-6
ASSWQGYPGNTIY	TRBJ1-3	TRBV6-5
ASSTGASYEQY	TRBJ2-7	TRBV27
ASSQERVGEKLF	TRBJ1-4	TRBV4-2
ASSPAYTNNEQF	TRBJ2-1	TRBV18
SVVRGYNEQF	TRBJ2-1	TRBV29-1
ASSLVAGADTEAF	TRBJ1-1	TRBV7-2
ASSPGTSGFQETQY	TRBJ2-5	TRBV10-2
ASSGRVGTGELF	TRBJ2-2	TRBV9
ATSRDPYSPGGLGYT	TRBJ1-2	TRBV15
ASSGLPGTSGTDTQY	TRBJ2-3	TRBV10-1
ASSLFGTISGANVLT	TRBJ2-6	TRBV7-2
ASSFTGGAGTEAF	TRBJ1-1	TRBV19
ASSLLSDLNTEAF	TRBJ1-1	TRBV7-9
ASSPIPGATTNEKLF	TRBJ1-4	TRBV4-1
ASSPRQGVTYNEQF	TRBJ2-1	TRBV18
AWAQRRAETQY	TRBJ2-5	TRBV30
ASSWGTSGGVEQF	TRBJ2-1	TRBV27
ASSPPGSNYGYT	TRBJ1-2	TRBV7-9
ASSPFWRGDNEQF	TRBJ2-1	TRBV5-4
ASSPIAFTGELF	TRBJ2-2	TRBV14
ASTRLAGSETQY	TRBJ2-5	TRBV2
ASSFNRYSNQPQH	TRBJ1-5	TRBV28
ASSHAVPGADTEAF	TRBJ1-1	TRBV6-7
SASLAPEQY	TRBJ2-7	TRBV20-1
ASSLEGGGSSEQY	TRBJ2-7	TRBV13